This entry features one T cell receptor beta chain sequence. The data belong to a study of PD-1 blockade in classical Hodgkin lymphoma. There was relapse after autologous stem cell transplantation in every patient, and there was variation in brentuximab vedotin exposure. TCRdb's table, derived via immunoSEQ multiplex PCR, lists solely in-frame clones and lacks some. The sample holds about 40,000 clones, roughly four fifths seen once. The sequences come from peripheral blood mononuclear cells (PBMCs), collected at baseline. This TCR was sampled from a human donor with classical Hodgkin lymphoma.

Here the CDR3 DNA reads TGTGCCAGCAGCGTAGGGGGGTATTACAATGAGCAGTTCTTC. Its protein product is CASSVGGYYNEQFF. The rearrangement uses TRBV9 and TRBJ2-1; D possibly matches TRBD1 or TRBD2 (5 bases each). V gave up 0 bases and J gave up 4 bases, with 8 bases separating them. From germline, CDR1 is SGDLS and CDR2 YYNGEE. This CDR3 has 14 residues.